Listed here are 24 T cell receptor beta chains from one sample, sequenced in a study of chronic HIV infection and antiretroviral therapy. Using its own MiXCR run on the 5' RACE reads, TCRdb lists one record per CDR3 protein. In the table there are fewer than 40,000 distinct CDR3 sequences, more than 7.5% of which are singletons. Sequencing was done on a sample of peripheral blood. The receptors were sampled from an adult who had HIV and had not received antiretroviral therapy, or was an uninfected healthy control (not recorded which).

The sample holds a few counts of this clonotype. This chain joins TRBV29-1 and TRBJ2-3; TRBD2 agrees at 7 bases. Germline values: CDR1 SQVTM, CDR2 ANQGSEA. The J segment lost 3 bases and the V segment lost 1 base, leaving 4 bases of the junction unmatched. This CDR3 has 14 amino acids. The CDR3 spells CSVEARLATDTQYF. The CDR3 DNA reads TGCAGCGTTGAAGCGAGACTAGCAACAGATACGCAGTATTTT.

The chain recombines TRBV7-8 with TRBJ2-3; no reliable D call. Germline V lookup: CDR1 SGHVS, CDR2 FQNEAQ. The CDR3 spans 11 residues. Trimming took 2 bases from V and 4 from J, leaving 1 base between them. DNA of the CDR3: TGTGCCAGCAGCTTATCAGATACGCAGTATTTT. Its protein product is CASSLSDTQYF.

The V gene is TRBV7-8, the J gene TRBJ1-1; TRBD1 matches at 9 bases. This CDR3 region has 15 residues. The V gene end was trimmed by 4 bases and the J gene end by 8 bases; junction bases not matched to a gene: 11. Germline CDR1 reads SGHVS; CDR2 reads FQNEAQ. CDR3 region: CASSSGQGRRGEAFF. The CDR3 DNA sequence: TGTGCCAGCAGCTCGGGACAGGGACGAAGGGGAGAAGCTTTCTTT.

This clonotype showed up many times. The chain combines TRBV28 with TRBJ2-5; 7 nucleotides match TRBD1. The CDR3 totals 16 residues. Trimming at V came to 3 bases and at J to 2 bases, leaving 9 bases not matched to a gene. Germline V gene data show CDR1 as MDHEN and CDR2 as SYDVKM. CDR3 amino acids: CASSFTTPGQQETQYF. The CDR3, as DNA: TGTGCCAGCAGTTTCACGACCCCGGGACAGCAAGAGACCCAGTACTTC.

V is TRBV27 and J is TRBJ1-6; the D gene is possibly TRBD1 (6 bases). There are 16 residues in the CDR3. V was clipped by 1 base and J by 3 bases, with 10 bases between them. Germline CDR1 MNHEY, CDR2 SMNVEV (reference sequence). The CDR3 reads CASSLWAGDYNSPLHF. DNA of the CDR3: TGTGCCAGCAGTTTATGGGCAGGGGACTATAATTCACCCCTCCACTTT.

The V and J genes are TRBV29-1 and TRBJ2-1; 7 positions agree with TRBD1. The CDR3 is 14 amino acids. J lost 3 bases, V lost 5 bases, and 7 bases had no gene match. The germline V gene has CDR1 SQVTM and CDR2 ANQGSEA. The CDR3 here is CSVFSGQFYNEQFF. The CDR3 coding sequence is TGCAGCGTTTTTTCGGGACAGTTCTACAATGAGCAGTTCTTC.

This clonotype was seen at least ten times. The chain has TRBV4-2 and TRBJ2-7; D gene unclear. Germline V CDR1 and CDR2: LGHNA, YNFKEQ. CDR3 length: 12 amino acids. V was pared by 4 bases and J by 4 bases, with 8 bases between. CDR3 residues: CASSRTGYEQYF. CDR3 coding DNA: TGTGCCAGCAGCCGCACTGGTTACGAGCAGTACTTC.

This clonotype was observed a few times. The V and J genes are TRBV11-2 and TRBJ1-2; D remains unclear. Germline CDR1 SGHAT, CDR2 FQNNGV. The CDR3 is made up of 15 amino acids. Trimming shortened V by 0 bases and J by 1 base, and 9 bases separated the two germline ends. CDR3: CASSLEGSINYGYTF. In DNA form, the CDR3 reads TGTGCCAGCAGCTTAGAGGGATCTATTAACTATGGCTACACCTTC.

V is TRBV9 and J is TRBJ1-5, with 8 positions matching TRBD1. CDR3 size: 15 residues. CDR1 SGDLS and CDR2 YYNGEE come from the germline V gene. V shed 4 bases, J shed 2 bases, and the junction held 5 bases outside the gene matches. The CDR3 DNA reads TGTGCCAGCAGCCGCGGACAGGGAGGCAATCAGCCCCAGCATTTT. Translating it yields CASSRGQGGNQPQHF.

There are many counts of this clonotype. Here the CDR3 DNA reads TGCGCCAGCGAGGCGGGATACGAGCAGTACTTC. The encoded protein is CASEAGYEQYF. The chain uses TRBV10-2 and TRBJ2-7, with D perhaps matching TRBD2 (6 bases). Between the trimmed V and J ends, which lost 8 bases and 4 bases, there was a span of 9 bases. This CDR3 spans 11 amino acids. Per the germline V gene, CDR1 is WSHSY and CDR2 is SAAADI.

The sample holds many counts of this clonotype. The chain is built from TRBV5-1 and TRBJ2-7, with 7 bases that match TRBD1. The V and J ends lost 4 bases and 11 bases, in that order; junction bases with no gene match: 15. The germline CDR1 and CDR2 sequences are SGHRS and YFSETQ. The CDR3 loop spans 14 amino acids. CDR3 amino acids: CASSPWDSRPTEYF. The CDR3 DNA follows: TGCGCCAGCAGCCCCTGGGACAGCCGACCTACCGAGTACTTC.

In its sample, this clonotype was seen many times. The V and J genes are TRBV4-1 and TRBJ1-1; 7 positions agree with TRBD1. This CDR3 spans 14 amino acids. Trimming cost V 1 base and J 10 bases; bases outside gene matches: 9. In germline, CDR1 is MGHRA, CDR2 YSYEKL. The CDR3 reads CASSQAPGQPPAFF. CDR3 in DNA: TGCGCCAGCAGCCAAGCCCCGGGACAGCCTCCAGCTTTCTTT.

The J gene is TRBJ1-2, the V gene TRBV29-1, with TRBD1 as a possible D gene (5 bases). V shed 4 bases and J shed 4 bases, with 10 bases lying between them. Germline CDR1 reads SQVTM; CDR2 reads ANQGSEA. The CDR3 has 12 residues. The CDR3 nucleotides are TGCAGCGTTGTCGACAGATTCTATGGCTACACCTTC. It specifies CSVVDRFYGYTF.

The sample holds many counts of this clonotype. The chain recombines TRBV2 with TRBJ1-1; weak D call: TRBD1 (5 bases). Trimming shortened V by 1 base and J by 4 bases, and 13 bases separated the two germline ends. There are 15 residues in the CDR3. The germline gives CDR1 SNHLY, CDR2 FYNNEI. CDR3 in amino acids: CASSEGGTGATEAFF. CDR3 DNA: TGTGCCAGCAGTGAAGGGGGAACCGGGGCCACTGAAGCTTTCTTT.

In this sample, this clonotype turned up a few times. The chain employs TRBV28 and TRBJ2-1, with D unresolved. The V and J ends lost 6 bases and 8 bases respectively, with 17 bases between them. The CDR3 is 14 amino acids. In germline, CDR1 is MDHEN, CDR2 SYDVKM. The CDR3 sequence: CASRFVRSRDEQFF. The CDR3 DNA sequence: TGTGCCAGCAGATTTGTAAGGTCTAGGGATGAGCAGTTCTTC.

The chain combines TRBV9 with TRBJ1-2; a possible D gene is TRBD1 (5 bases). Germline values: CDR1 SGDLS, CDR2 YYNGEE. CDR3 length: 14 residues. V shed 7 bases and J shed 3 bases, with 16 bases lying between them. CDR3 protein: CASGGGPADYGYTF. For the CDR3, the DNA is TGTGCCAGCGGGGGGGGACCCGCGGACTATGGCTACACCTTC. Drawing the rest from reference TRBV9 and TRBJ1-2, the complete variable domain is DSGVTQTPKHLITATGQRVTLRCSPRSGDLSVYWYQQSLDQGLQFLIQYYNGEERAKGNILERFSAQQFPDLHSELNLSSLELGDSALYFCASGGGPADYGYTFGSGTRLTVV.

This clonotype occurred a few times. The chain recombines TRBV29-1 with TRBJ2-5, with 8 positions matching TRBD2. J gave up 3 bases and V 0 bases, and 6 bases lay outside the gene matches. CDR3 length equals 15 residues. Germline V gene sequence: CDR1 SQVTM, CDR2 ANQGSEA. The chain's CDR3 is CSVEDVSGGKETQYF. The CDR3 region has the DNA TGCAGCGTTGAAGATGTGTCGGGAGGGAAAGAGACCCAGTACTTC.

This clonotype was seen a few times. One end of the junction does not line up with germline, which may come from a read error. This chain joins TRBV25-1 and TRBJ1-6; D is uncertain. The CDR3 has 11 amino acids. Germline-derived CDR1 and CDR2 are MGHDK and SYGVNS. The CDR3 reads CASSFGPRIVF. CDR3 bases: TGTGCCAGCAGTTTCGGACCCCGAATTGTATTT.

This clonotype was seen ten or more times. This chain joins TRBV4-3 and TRBJ2-7; unclear D gene. V was cut by 4 bases and J by 0 bases, with 13 bases left in between. Germline CDR1 reads LGHNA; CDR2 reads YSLEER. The CDR3 is made up of 15 amino acids. The chain's CDR3 is CASSLRSESSYEQYF. The CDR3 coding sequence is TGCGCCAGCAGCCTGAGGTCGGAAAGCTCCTACGAGCAGTACTTC.

This chain uses TRBV7-8 with TRBJ2-5; 12 bases map to TRBD2. The length of the CDR3 is 16 residues. Germline CDR1 reads SGHVS; CDR2 reads FQNEAQ. V lost 5 bases to trimming and J lost 5 bases; unmatched junction nucleotides: 9. The CDR3 DNA is TGTGCCAGCAGCCCCTCCAGACTAGCGGGGGTGGAGACCCAGTACTTC. Protein product: CASSPSRLAGVETQYF.

For this clonotype: An end of the junction differs from the germline gene, which may be a read error. The CDR3 is CSARGLASSHNEQFF. The CDR3 bases are TGCAGTGCTCGGGGACTCGCAAGCTCCCACAATGAGCAGTTCTTC. The J gene is TRBJ2-1, the V gene TRBV20-1; weak D call: TRBD2 (6 bases). Germline V gene data show CDR1 as DFQATT and CDR2 as SNEGSKA (reference sequence). The CDR3 length is 15 residues.

This clonotype was seen only a few times. This chain links TRBV12-3 or TRBV12-4 with TRBJ1-1; possible D gene TRBD1, 5 bases. This CDR3 region has 17 residues. The V end was cut by 5 bases, the J end by 2 bases, with 21 bases between. The CDR3 DNA reads as TGTGCCAGCAGTGCGGATGCCGTGGAGGGGCTTAACACTGAAGCTTTCTTT. It translates to CASSADAVEGLNTEAFF.

The CDR3 reads CASSFGTGGGTEAFF. The CDR3 DNA reads as TGTGCCAGCAGTTTCGGGACAGGGGGAGGGACTGAAGCTTTCTTT. The V and J genes are TRBV28 and TRBJ1-1, with TRBD1 matching over 11 bases. The CDR3 consists of 15 residues. The ends lost 3 bases at V and 5 bases at J; junction bases unmatched: 5. Germline lookup yields CDR1 MDHEN and CDR2 SYDVKM.

At least ten counts were recorded for this clonotype. This chain uses TRBV2 with TRBJ2-3; 7 bases map to TRBD1. This CDR3 has 14 residues. Germline assignment: CDR1 SNHLY and CDR2 FYNNEI. V dropped 5 bases and J dropped 7; count of bases not matched to a gene: 9. CDR3 sequence (DNA): TGTGCCAGCAGTCTCGACTCGACAGGGCATACGCAGTATTTT. Its translation is CASSLDSTGHTQYF.